The TCR beta chain described here comes from a study of blood T cell repertoires in COVID-19. Repertoires were generated with immunoSEQ multiplex PCR, while TCRdb's copy carries only in-frame clones and drops some. The sample has about 120,000 clones, over 70% seen once. J lost 8 bases, V lost 3 bases, and 10 bases had no gene match. Germline CDR1 is MGHRA and CDR2 is YSYEKL. The CDR3 is made up of 16 amino acids. The sequenced sample consisted of peripheral blood. This sequence was found in a woman between 65 and 79 years old with acute or convalescent COVID-19. The chain employs TRBV4-1 and TRBJ1-2; 12 positions agree with TRBD1. Here the CDR3 reads CASSHPRGDRGRGYTF. The CDR3 DNA reads TGCGCCAGCAGCCACCCCAGGGGGGACAGGGGGCGCGGCTACACCTTC.